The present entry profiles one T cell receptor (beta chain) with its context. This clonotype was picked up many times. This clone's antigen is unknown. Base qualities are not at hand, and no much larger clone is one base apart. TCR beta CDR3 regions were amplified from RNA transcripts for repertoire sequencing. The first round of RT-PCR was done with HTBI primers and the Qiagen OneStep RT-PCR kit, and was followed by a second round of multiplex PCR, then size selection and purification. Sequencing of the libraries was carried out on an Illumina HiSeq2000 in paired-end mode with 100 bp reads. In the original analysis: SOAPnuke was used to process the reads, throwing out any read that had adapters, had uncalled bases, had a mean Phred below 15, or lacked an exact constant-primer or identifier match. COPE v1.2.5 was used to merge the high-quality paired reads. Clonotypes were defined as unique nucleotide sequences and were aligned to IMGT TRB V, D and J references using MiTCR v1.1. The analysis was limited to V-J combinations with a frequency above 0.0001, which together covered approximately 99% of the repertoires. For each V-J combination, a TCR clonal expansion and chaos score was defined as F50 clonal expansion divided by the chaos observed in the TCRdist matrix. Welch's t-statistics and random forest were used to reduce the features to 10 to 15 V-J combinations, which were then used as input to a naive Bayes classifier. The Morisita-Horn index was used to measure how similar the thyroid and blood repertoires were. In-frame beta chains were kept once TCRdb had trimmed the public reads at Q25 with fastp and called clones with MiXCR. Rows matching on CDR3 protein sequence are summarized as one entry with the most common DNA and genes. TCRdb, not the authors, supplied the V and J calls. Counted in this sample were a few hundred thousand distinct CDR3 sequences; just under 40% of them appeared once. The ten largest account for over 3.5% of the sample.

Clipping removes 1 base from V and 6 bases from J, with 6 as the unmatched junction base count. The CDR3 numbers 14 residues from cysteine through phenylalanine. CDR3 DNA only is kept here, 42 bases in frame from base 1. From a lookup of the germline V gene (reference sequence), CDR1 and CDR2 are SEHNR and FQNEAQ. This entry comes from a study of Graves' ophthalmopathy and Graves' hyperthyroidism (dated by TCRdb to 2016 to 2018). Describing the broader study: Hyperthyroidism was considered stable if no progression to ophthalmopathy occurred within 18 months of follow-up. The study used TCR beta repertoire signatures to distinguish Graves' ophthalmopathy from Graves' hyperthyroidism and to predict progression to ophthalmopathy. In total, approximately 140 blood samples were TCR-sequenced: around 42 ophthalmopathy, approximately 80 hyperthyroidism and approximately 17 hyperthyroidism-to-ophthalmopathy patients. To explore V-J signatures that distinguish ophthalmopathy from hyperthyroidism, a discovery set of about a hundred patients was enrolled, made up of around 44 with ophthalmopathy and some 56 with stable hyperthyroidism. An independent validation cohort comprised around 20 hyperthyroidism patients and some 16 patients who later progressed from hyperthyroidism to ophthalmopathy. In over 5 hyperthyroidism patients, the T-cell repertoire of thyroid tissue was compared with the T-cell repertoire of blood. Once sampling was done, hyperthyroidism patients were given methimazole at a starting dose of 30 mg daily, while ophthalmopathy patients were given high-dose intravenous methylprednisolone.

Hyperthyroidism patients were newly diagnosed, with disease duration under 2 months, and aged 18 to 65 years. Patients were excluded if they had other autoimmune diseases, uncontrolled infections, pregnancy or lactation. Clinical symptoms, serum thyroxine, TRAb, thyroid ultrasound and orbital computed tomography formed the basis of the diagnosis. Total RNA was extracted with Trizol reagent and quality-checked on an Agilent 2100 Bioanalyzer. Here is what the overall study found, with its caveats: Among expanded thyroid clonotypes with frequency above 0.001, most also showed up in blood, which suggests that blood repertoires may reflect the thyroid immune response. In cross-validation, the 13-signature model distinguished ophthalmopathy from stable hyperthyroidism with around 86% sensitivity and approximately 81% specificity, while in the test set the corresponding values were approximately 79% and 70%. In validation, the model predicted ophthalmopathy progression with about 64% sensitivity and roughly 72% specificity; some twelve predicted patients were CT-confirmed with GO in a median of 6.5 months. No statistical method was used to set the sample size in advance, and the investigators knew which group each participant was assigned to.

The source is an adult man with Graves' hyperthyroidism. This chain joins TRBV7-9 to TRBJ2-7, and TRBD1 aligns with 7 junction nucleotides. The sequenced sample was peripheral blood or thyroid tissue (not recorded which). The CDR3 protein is CASSLDRGTREQYF. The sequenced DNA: TGTGCCAGCAGCTTAGACAGGGGTACACGCGAGCAGTACTTC.